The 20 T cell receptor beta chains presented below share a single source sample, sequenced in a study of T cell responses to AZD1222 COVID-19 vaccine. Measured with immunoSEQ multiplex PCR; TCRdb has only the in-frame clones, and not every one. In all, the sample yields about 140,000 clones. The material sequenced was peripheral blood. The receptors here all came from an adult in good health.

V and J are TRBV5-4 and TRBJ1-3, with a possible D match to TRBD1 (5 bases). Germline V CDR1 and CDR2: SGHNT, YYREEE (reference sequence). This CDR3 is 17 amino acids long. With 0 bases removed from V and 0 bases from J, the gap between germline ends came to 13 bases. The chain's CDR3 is CASSLVGGSSSGNTIYF. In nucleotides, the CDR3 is TGTGCCAGCAGCTTGGTGGGGGGATCAAGCTCTGGAAACACCATATATTTT. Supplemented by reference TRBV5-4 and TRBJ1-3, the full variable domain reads ETGVTQSPTHLIKTRGQQVTLRCSSQSGHNTVSWYQQALGQGPQFIFQYYREEENGRGNFPPRFSGLQFPNYSSELNVNALELDDSALYLCASSLVGGSSSGNTIYFGEGSWLTVV.

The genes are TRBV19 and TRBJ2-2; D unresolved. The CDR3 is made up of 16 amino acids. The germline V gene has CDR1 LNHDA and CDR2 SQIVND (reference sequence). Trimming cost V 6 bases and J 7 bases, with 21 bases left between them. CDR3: CASRRGNRRGNGELFF. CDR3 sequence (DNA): TGTGCCAGTAGACGCGGAAACAGACGAGGTAACGGGGAGCTGTTTTTT.

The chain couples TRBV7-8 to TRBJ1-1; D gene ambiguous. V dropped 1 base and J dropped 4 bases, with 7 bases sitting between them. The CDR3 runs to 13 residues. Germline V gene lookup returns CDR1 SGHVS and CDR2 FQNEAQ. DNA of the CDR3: TGTGCCAGCAGCTTAGTGTCAAGCACTGAAGCTTTCTTT. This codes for CASSLVSSTEAFF.

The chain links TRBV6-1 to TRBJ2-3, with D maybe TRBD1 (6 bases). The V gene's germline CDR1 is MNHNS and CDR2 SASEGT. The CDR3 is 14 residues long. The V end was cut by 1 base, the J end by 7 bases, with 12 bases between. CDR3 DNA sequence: TGTGCCAGCAGTGAAGGGGACAAGATACATACGCAGTATTTT. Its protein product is CASSEGDKIHTQYF.

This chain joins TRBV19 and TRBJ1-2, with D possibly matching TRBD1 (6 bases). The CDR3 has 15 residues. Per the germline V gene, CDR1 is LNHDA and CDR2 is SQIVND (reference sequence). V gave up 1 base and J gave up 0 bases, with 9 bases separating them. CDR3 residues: CASSIAQGTNYGYTF. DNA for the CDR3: TGTGCCAGTAGTATAGCACAGGGAACTAACTATGGCTACACCTTC.

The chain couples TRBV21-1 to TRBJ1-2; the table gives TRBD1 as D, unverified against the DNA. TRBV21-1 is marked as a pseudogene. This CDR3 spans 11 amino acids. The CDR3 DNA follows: TGTGCCAGCAGGCAGGGTGGCGGCTACACCTTC. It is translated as CASRQGGGYTF.

CDR3 DNA: TGTGCCAGTAGTACCCTGACAAGAGGCATTCAGTACTTC. As protein: CASSTLTRGIQYF. The gene calls are TRBV19 and TRBJ2-4; D ambiguous. Germline V gene sequence: CDR1 LNHDA, CDR2 SQIVND (reference sequence). V was pared by 4 bases and J by 9 bases, with 13 bases between. This CDR3 is built from 13 residues.

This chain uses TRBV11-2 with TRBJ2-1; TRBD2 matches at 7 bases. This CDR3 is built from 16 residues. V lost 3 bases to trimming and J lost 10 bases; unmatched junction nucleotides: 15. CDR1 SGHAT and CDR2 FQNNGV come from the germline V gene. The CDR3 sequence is CASSFLRGGGTQEQFF. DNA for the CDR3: TGTGCCAGCAGCTTCCTTCGCGGGGGTGGGACCCAAGAGCAGTTCTTC.

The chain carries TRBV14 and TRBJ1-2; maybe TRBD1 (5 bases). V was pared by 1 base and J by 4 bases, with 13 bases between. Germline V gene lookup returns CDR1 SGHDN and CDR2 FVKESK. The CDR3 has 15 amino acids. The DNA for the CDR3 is TGTGCCAGCAGCCAAGCGGGGGTTAGGACCTATGGCTACACCTTC. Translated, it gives CASSQAGVRTYGYTF.

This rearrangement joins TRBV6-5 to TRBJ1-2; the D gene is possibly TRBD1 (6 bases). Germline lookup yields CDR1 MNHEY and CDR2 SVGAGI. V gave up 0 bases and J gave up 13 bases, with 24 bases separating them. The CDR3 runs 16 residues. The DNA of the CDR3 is TGTGCCAGCAGTTACTCTAGAACCCCGGGACATGCCGCGTCCACCTTC. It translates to CASSYSRTPGHAASTF.

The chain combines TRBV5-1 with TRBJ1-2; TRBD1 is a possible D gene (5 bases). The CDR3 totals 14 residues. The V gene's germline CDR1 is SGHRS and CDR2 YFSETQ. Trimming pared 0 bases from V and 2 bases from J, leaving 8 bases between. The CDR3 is CASSLGWGNYGYTF. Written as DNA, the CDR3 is TGCGCCAGCAGCTTGGGTTGGGGCAACTATGGCTACACCTTC.

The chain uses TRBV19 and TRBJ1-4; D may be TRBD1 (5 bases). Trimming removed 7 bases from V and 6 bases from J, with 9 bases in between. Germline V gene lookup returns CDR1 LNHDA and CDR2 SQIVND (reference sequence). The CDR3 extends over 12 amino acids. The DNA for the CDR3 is TGTGCCAGTACCTTCAGGGATGAAAAACTGTTTTTT. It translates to CASTFRDEKLFF.

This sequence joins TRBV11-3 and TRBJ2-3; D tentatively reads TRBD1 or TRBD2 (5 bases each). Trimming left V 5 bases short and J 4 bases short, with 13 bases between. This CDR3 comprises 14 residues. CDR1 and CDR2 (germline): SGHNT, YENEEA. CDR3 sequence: CASSPSRDSDTQYF. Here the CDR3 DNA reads TGTGCCAGCAGCCCTAGCAGGGATTCAGATACGCAGTATTTT.

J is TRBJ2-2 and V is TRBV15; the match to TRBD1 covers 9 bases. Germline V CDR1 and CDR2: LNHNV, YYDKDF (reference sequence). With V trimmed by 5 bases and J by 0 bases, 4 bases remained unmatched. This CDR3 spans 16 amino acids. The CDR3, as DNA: TGTGCCACCAGCCGACGGGACAGGGCGAACACCGGGGAGCTGTTTTTT. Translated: CATSRRDRANTGELFF.

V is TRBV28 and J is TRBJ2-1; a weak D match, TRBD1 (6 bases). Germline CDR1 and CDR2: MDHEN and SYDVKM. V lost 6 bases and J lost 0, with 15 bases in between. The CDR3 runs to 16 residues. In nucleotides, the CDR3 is TGTGCCAGCAGAGGAAACAGGGTAGGCTCCTACAATGAGCAGTTCTTC. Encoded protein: CASRGNRVGSYNEQFF.

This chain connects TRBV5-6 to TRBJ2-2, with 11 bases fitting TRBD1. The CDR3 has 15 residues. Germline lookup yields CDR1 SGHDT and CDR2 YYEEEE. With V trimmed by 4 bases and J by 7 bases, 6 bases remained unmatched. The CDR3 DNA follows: TGTGCCAGCAGCATTGGACAGGGGGCATTCGGGGAGCTGTTTTTT. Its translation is CASSIGQGAFGELFF.

CDR3 loop: CATSDPGTDYEQYF. DNA for the CDR3: TGTGCCACCAGTGATCCCGGGACCGACTACGAGCAGTACTTC. The V gene is TRBV24-1, the J gene TRBJ2-7; D possibly uses TRBD1 or TRBD2 (5 bases each). Trimming took 3 bases from V and 3 from J, leaving 11 bases between them. Germline V gene lookup returns CDR1 KGHDR and CDR2 SFDVKD. CDR3 length equals 14 residues.

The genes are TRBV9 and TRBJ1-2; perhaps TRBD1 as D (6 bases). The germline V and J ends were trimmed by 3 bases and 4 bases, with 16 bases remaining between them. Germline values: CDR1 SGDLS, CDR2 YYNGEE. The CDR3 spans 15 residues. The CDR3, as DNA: TGTGCCAGCAGCGAGGGGGATGGAGGCACCTATGGCTACACCTTC. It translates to CASSEGDGGTYGYTF.

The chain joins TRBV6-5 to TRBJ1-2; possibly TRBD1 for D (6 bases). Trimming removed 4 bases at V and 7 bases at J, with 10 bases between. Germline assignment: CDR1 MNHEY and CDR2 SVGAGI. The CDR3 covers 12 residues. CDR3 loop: CASSSGAAGYTF. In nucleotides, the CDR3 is TGTGCCAGCAGTTCAGGGGCAGCTGGCTACACCTTC.

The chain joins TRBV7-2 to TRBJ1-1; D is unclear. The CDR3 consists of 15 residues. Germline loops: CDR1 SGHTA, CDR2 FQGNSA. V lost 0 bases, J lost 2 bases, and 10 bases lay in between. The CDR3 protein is CASSLAWTANTEAFF. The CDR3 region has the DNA TGTGCCAGCAGCTTAGCTTGGACGGCCAACACTGAAGCTTTCTTT.